This TCR beta chain was sequenced for a study of shared clonotypes between healthy human individuals. Points from the study as a whole: Shared clonotypes: 4.5% to 5% naive CD4, roughly 3.5% naive CD8, 2.3% memory CD4, 0.4% memory CD8. When compared with the clonotypes that were shared by all four sorted-subset donors, the non-shared clonotypes turned out to have lower generation probabilities. Rarefaction curves obtained for sorted subsets showed sequencing incomplete despite large depth.

Turning to this clone: Its antigen is not identified.

The material for each subset, its genomic DNA, was split evenly across several immunoSEQ plates. Sequencing was performed with immunoSEQ multiplex PCR; in TCRdb, only in-frame clones are kept and a portion is missing. The sample lists some 1,600,000 clones, 95% to 99% occurring once. The sequenced sample consisted of naive CD4+ T cells sorted from blood. Subset: CD45RA+ positively selected. The receptor comes from a man younger than 40 in good health.

CDR3 residues: CASSYGPLWEQYF. The CDR3 nucleotides are TGCGCCAGCAGCTACGGACCCCTGTGGGAGCAGTACTTC. V usage is TRBV4-1 and J usage is TRBJ2-7; D is unclear. From germline, CDR1 is MGHRA and CDR2 YSYEKL. With 5 bases removed from V and 7 bases from J, the gap between germline ends came to 15 bases. The CDR3 totals 13 residues.